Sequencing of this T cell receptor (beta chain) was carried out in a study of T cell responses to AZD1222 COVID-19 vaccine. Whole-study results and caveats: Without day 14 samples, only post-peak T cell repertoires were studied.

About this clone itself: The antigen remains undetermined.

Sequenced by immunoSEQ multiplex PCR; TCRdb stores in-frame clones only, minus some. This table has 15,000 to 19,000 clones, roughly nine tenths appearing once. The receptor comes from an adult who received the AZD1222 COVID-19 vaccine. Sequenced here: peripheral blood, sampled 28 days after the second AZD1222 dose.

Written as DNA, the CDR3 is TGCGCCAGCAGCTTGAACCCGGGAGAAAGTACCGGGGAGCTGTTTTTT. As protein: CASSLNPGESTGELFF. The gene calls are TRBV5-1 and TRBJ2-2; D perhaps matches TRBD2 (6 bases). V lost 1 base and J lost 5, with 15 bases in between. The CDR3 consists of 16 residues. Germline V gene data show CDR1 as SGHRS and CDR2 as YFSETQ. Looking up the rest from reference TRBV5-1 and TRBJ2-2 gives the full variable domain: KAGVTQTPRYLIKTRGQQVTLSCSPISGHRSVSWYQQTPGQGLQFLFEYFSETQRNKGNFPGRFSGRQFSNSRSEMNVSTLELGDSALYLCASSLNPGESTGELFFGEGSRLTVL.